The 4 T cell receptor beta chains in this list originate from one sample, sequenced in a study of identical twins (TCRdb year 2016). Library preparation used 5' RACE. This sample was sequenced with an Illumina HiSeq 2000. TCRdb redid the processing of the public reads, applying fastp at Q25 and MiXCR, and retained in-frame beta chains. Here each entry gathers all rows of one CDR3 protein and keeps the most common genes and DNA. This sample lists some 570,000 distinct CDR3 sequences; about 20% were detected once. The ten largest clonotypes hold around 0.5% of the sample. The sample was also reused in another study, on yellow fever vaccine responses in identical twins.

Sample: CD4+ T cells sorted from blood. These receptor sequences come from a woman aged 18-35 years in good health.

The chain couples TRBV11-2 to TRBJ2-1, with TRBD1 identical over 10 bases. Germline V gene sequence: CDR1 SGHAT, CDR2 FQNNGV. The CDR3 contains 17 residues. The V segment lost 2 bases and the J segment 4 bases; nucleotides outside the gene matches: 8. The CDR3 loop is CASSLSGQGGFYNEQFF. The CDR3 nucleotides are TGTGCCAGCAGCTTAAGTGGACAGGGGGGTTTTTACAATGAGCAGTTCTTC.

V usage is TRBV11-2 and J usage is TRBJ2-5; 14 nucleotides align to TRBD2. Germline CDR1 and CDR2: SGHAT and FQNNGV. Trimming at V came to 5 bases and at J to 4 bases, leaving 3 bases not matched to a gene. The CDR3 is 15 residues long. CDR3 protein: CASSPGTSGGETQYF. In DNA form, the CDR3 reads TGTGCCAGCAGCCCCGGGACTAGCGGGGGAGAGACCCAGTACTTC.

This clonotype has more than one count but fewer than ten. The rearrangement joins TRBV5-6 to TRBJ2-1; a possible D gene is TRBD2 (5 bases). V was pared by 3 bases and J by 10 bases, with 8 bases between. Germline V gene lookup returns CDR1 SGHDT and CDR2 YYEEEE. This CDR3 region has 11 residues. CDR3: CASSSGIEQFF. DNA for the CDR3: TGTGCCAGCAGCTCGGGGATCGAGCAGTTCTTC.

This chain connects TRBV7-8 to TRBJ2-3; D not resolved. Deletions cut 2 bases from V and 0 bases from J, with 9 bases between. Germline V gene sequence: CDR1 SGHVS, CDR2 FQNEAQ. The CDR3 runs 15 residues. The CDR3 bases are TGTGCCAGCAGCTTACAAGCCCTAAGCACAGATACGCAGTATTTT. Translated: CASSLQALSTDTQYF.